Described below is a single TCR beta chain sequence and its context. This entry comes from a study of PD-L1 blockade in urothelial cancer. Study context: About nine tenths of the roughly 30 patients were men who had bladder-origin urothelial cancer. Peripheral blood specimens exhibited a median yield of around 150,000 T cells.

Time point: peripheral blood 6 weeks after treatment start. Germline V CDR1 and CDR2: PRHDT, FYEKMQ (reference sequence). The CDR3 totals 15 residues. V lost 4 bases to trimming and J lost 6 bases, with 17 bases between them. TCRdb's table, derived via immunoSEQ multiplex PCR, lists solely in-frame clones and lacks some. The repertoire holds 75,000 to 100,000 clones, with approximately 87% as singletons. The clonotype originates from a man between 70 and 80 years old with urothelial cancer. The chain has TRBV13 and TRBJ2-3; D is perhaps TRBD2 (6 bases). Sequenced material: PBMCs, taken around atezolizumab (anti-PD-L1) treatment. CDR3 bases: TGTGCCAGCAGCTCACTCGGCGGGGCGGGGGATACGCAGTATTTT. Its translation: CASSSLGGAGDTQYF.